What follows are 15 T cell receptor beta chains derived from one specimen sequenced in a study of cytomegalovirus exposure and HLA in healthy donors. The PCR ran on 60 Vbeta and 13 Jbeta primers. Some clones are missing from TCRdb's copy, which holds only in-frame ones; the method was immunoSEQ multiplex PCR. The repertoire holds about 82,000 clones, with under 80% as singletons. Material: PBMCs. All receptors come from a male donor in good health and CMV-seropositive.

The chain employs TRBV7-3 and TRBJ2-2; D unclear. V lost 5 bases to trimming and J lost 5 bases, with 21 bases between them. Per germline, CDR1 SGHTA and CDR2 FQGTGA. CDR3 length: 17 amino acids. CDR3 protein: CASSPTKSGSDTGELFF. The CDR3 DNA follows: TGTGCCAGCAGCCCAACGAAGTCGGGTTCGGATACCGGGGAGCTGTTTTTT. The full variable domain, completed using reference TRBV7-3 and TRBJ2-2, is GAGVSQTPSNKVTEKGKYVELRCDPISGHTALYWYRQSLGQGPEFLIYFQGTGAADDSGLPNDRFFAVRPEGSVSTLKIQRTERGDSAVYLCASSPTKSGSDTGELFFGEGSRLTVL.

The V and J genes are TRBV11-2 and TRBJ2-3; the match to TRBD2 covers 11 bases. V lost 5 bases and J lost 6; bases outside the gene matches: 10. Germline CDR1 is SGHAT and CDR2 is FQNNGV. The CDR3 extends over 16 amino acids. The CDR3 DNA reads TGTGCCAGCAGCCTTCCTCTAGCGGGGGGCCGCGATACGCAGTATTTT. It specifies CASSLPLAGGRDTQYF.

This chain links TRBV18 with TRBJ2-2; weak D call: TRBD2 (6 bases). The CDR3 consists of 16 residues. V was cut by 0 bases and J by 2 bases, with 10 bases left in between. Germline V lookup: CDR1 KGHSH, CDR2 LQKENI. In DNA, the CDR3 is TGTGCCAGCTCACCACCGGGACTTAGAAACACCGGGGAGCTGTTTTTT. It encodes CASSPPGLRNTGELFF. Together with reference TRBV18 and TRBJ2-2, the CDR3 gives the full variable domain: NAGVMQNPRHLVRRRGQEARLRCSPMKGHSHVYWYRQLPEEGLKFMVYLQKENIIDESGMPKERFSAEFPKEGPSILRIQQVVRGDSAAYFCASSPPGLRNTGELFFGEGSRLTVL.

The CDR3 DNA follows: TGTGCCAGCAGTCCCAGACAGGGAGTCACCGGGGAGCTGTTTTTT. This gives the protein CASSPRQGVTGELFF. V gene TRBV6-1 combines with J gene TRBJ2-2, with 7 nucleotides matching TRBD1. The ends lost 5 bases at V and 4 bases at J; junction bases unmatched: 7. This CDR3 has 15 residues. Germline loops: CDR1 MNHNS, CDR2 SASEGT.

This clone was detected only a few times. This chain uses TRBV4-1 with TRBJ1-1, with a weak D call TRBD1 (5 bases). The CDR3 consists of 15 residues. CDR1 and CDR2 (germline): MGHRA, YSYEKL. V was trimmed by 1 base and J by 5 bases, leaving 14 bases between them. CDR3 sequence: CASSQGEGLRTEAFF. Written as DNA, the CDR3 is TGCGCCAGCAGCCAAGGGGAGGGGCTGAGGACTGAAGCTTTCTTT.

In this sample, this clone turned up once. The chain links TRBV28 to TRBJ2-7; a weak D match, TRBD2 (6 bases). The V gene lost 5 bases and the J gene lost 2 bases, with 16 bases spanning the gap. Germline loops: CDR1 MDHEN, CDR2 SYDVKM. The CDR3 totals 15 residues. CDR3 loop: CASSAAGTPTYEQYF. The CDR3 DNA reads TGTGCCAGCAGTGCGGCCGGGACTCCAACCTACGAGCAGTACTTC.

The chain combines TRBV2 with TRBJ1-2, with 9 bases lining up with TRBD1. The germline gives CDR1 SNHLY, CDR2 FYNNEI. The CDR3 is 12 residues long. V trimming: 6 bases; J trimming: 6 bases; junction bases outside the gene matches: 2. CDR3 sequence reads: CASSRTGDGYTF. The CDR3 DNA is TGTGCCAGCAGCAGGACAGGGGATGGCTACACCTTC.

The chain is built from TRBV10-3 and TRBJ2-7, with a possible D match to TRBD2 (6 bases). Germline lookup yields CDR1 ENHRY and CDR2 SYGVKD. The CDR3 runs to 13 residues. The germline V and J ends were trimmed by 4 bases and 6 bases, with 13 bases remaining between them. CDR3 sequence: CAISAPLALEQYF. The CDR3, as DNA: TGTGCCATCAGTGCACCTCTAGCGCTCGAGCAGTACTTC.

The chain couples TRBV5-1 to TRBJ2-4; TRBD2 might be the D (5 bases). The CDR3 totals 16 residues. Trimming took off 1 base at V and 7 bases at J, with 18 bases between the two ends. CDR1 is SGHRS, CDR2 YFSETQ, per germline. This chain's CDR3 is CASSLSGIETVNIQYF. The DNA of the CDR3 is TGCGCCAGCAGCTTGTCGGGGATTGAGACTGTGAACATTCAGTACTTC.

The V and J genes are TRBV19 and TRBJ2-1; D call uncertain. Deletions cut 0 bases from V and 2 bases from J, with 17 bases between. CDR1 is LNHDA and CDR2 is SQIVND in the germline V gene (reference sequence). The CDR3 runs to 18 residues. The CDR3: CASSIDLSKTEPYNEQFF. The CDR3 nucleotides read TGTGCCAGTAGTATAGATCTGTCGAAGACGGAGCCCTACAATGAGCAGTTCTTC.

J is TRBJ2-7 and V is TRBV27; D perhaps matches TRBD2 (7 bases). V lost 3 bases, J lost 0 bases, and 9 bases lay in between. Germline values: CDR1 MNHEY, CDR2 SMNVEV (reference sequence). The length of the CDR3 is 14 residues. The CDR3 DNA is TGTGCCAGCAGTTTGGGGGGGCCCTCCTACGAGCAGTACTTC. This gives the protein CASSLGGPSYEQYF.

The chain recombines TRBV6-6 with TRBJ2-1, with 7 bases matching TRBD1. With 4 bases clipped from V and 4 bases from J, the junction kept 7 bases outside the gene matches. The CDR3 covers 15 residues. CDR1 MNHNY and CDR2 SVGAGI come from the germline V gene (reference sequence). Written as DNA, the CDR3 is TGTGCCAGCAGTTTAGACAGGGTTTTTTACAATGAGCAGTTCTTC. This translates into CASSLDRVFYNEQFF.

This clone was recorded a few times. The chain carries TRBV28 and TRBJ1-5; unclear D gene. From germline, CDR1 is MDHEN and CDR2 SYDVKM. Trimming pared 5 bases from V and 7 bases from J, leaving 15 bases between. The CDR3 totals 14 residues. The CDR3 loop is CASSPGQARQPQHF. CDR3 bases: TGTGCCAGCAGTCCTGGTCAGGCCAGACAGCCCCAGCATTTT.

The chain is built from TRBV27 and TRBJ1-1; 8 positions agree with TRBD1. CDR1 and CDR2 from the germline V gene are MNHEY and SMNVEV (reference sequence). The CDR3 extends over 13 amino acids. Trimming at V came to 4 bases and at J to 4 bases, leaving 2 bases not matched to a gene. The CDR3 sequence: CASSSTGVTEAFF. In DNA, the CDR3 is TGTGCCAGCAGTTCGACAGGGGTCACTGAAGCTTTCTTT.

This clone was seen just once. This chain links TRBV9 with TRBJ1-2; weak D call: TRBD1 (6 bases). This CDR3 spans 14 amino acids. The germline CDR1 and CDR2 sequences are SGDLS and YYNGEE. V gave up 4 bases and J gave up 4 bases, with 14 bases separating them. The chain's CDR3 is CASSTQQGSYGYTF. The CDR3 coding sequence is TGTGCCAGCAGCACTCAACAGGGTTCCTATGGCTACACCTTC.